Described below is a single T cell receptor beta chain sequence and its context. What it binds is unknown. This sample stems from a study of shared clonotypes between healthy human individuals. Overall study findings and caveats: Limited genetic and exposure-history diversity came from having few donors.

Caucasian adults residing in Nashville, Tennessee made up all the donors. The trim removed 6 bases at V and 6 bases at J, leaving 16 bases unmatched. CDR1 KGHSH and CDR2 LQKENI come from the germline V gene. The CDR3 is 16 amino acids. TCRdb keeps only in-frame clones here, not all; method: immunoSEQ multiplex PCR. The repertoire has 1,400,000 or so clones, about 98.5% of them found once; the top ten carry roughly 0.35%. The material sequenced was naive CD4+ T cells sorted from blood. Subset denoted: CD45RA+ positively selected. This receptor was identified in a man aged 30 to 39 in good health. The rearrangement links TRBV18 to TRBJ2-7; 8 bases agree with TRBD2. The CDR3 coding sequence is TGTGCCAGCTCTCCTATAGCGGGGTTGGGGACAAGCGAGCAGTACTTC. This sequence encodes CASSPIAGLGTSEQYF.